These T cell receptor beta chains were read from a single sample in a study of blood T cell repertoires in COVID-19. Using immunoSEQ multiplex PCR, the repertoire was profiled, and TCRdb retains in-frame clones only, with some absent. The table includes 200,000 to 250,000 clones, 84% detected once. Sequencing was carried out using PBMCs or T cells enriched from blood (not recorded which). The receptors come from a woman aged 40 to 50 who had recovered from COVID-19. Both conserved end residues are part of each CDR3. Each record gives: J gene, clone size, D gene, V gene, CDR3 DNA, CDR3 protein. The D gene is left open where the match is weak. Clone size is stated in some rows and not others, as once, few, many or a class when expanded.

>TRBJ2-7|NA|NA|TRBV7-9
TGTGCCAGCAGCCTATCGCCGTTGGTCCGCGAGCAGTACTTC
CASSLSPLVREQYF
>TRBJ1-1|once|TRBD1|TRBV18
TGTGCCAGCTCACCAGAGGGGGCCCCCACCGAAGCTTTCTTT
CASSPEGAPTEAFF
>TRBJ2-3|NA|TRBD1|TRBV11-2
TGTGCCAGCAGCTTAGAAAGGACAGGGGGCGGCACAGATACGCAGTATTTT
CASSLERTGGGTDTQYF
>TRBJ1-1|NA|TRBD1|TRBV18
TGTGCCAGCTCACCTACAGGGGTCACTGAAGCTTTCTTT
CASSPTGVTEAFF
>TRBJ2-2|NA|TRBD2|TRBV28
TGTGCCAGCAGTTTGCCCGGGAGGTTGACGAACACCGGGGAGCTGTTTTTT
CASSLPGRLTNTGELFF
>TRBJ1-6|NA|TRBD1|TRBV3-1/TRBV3-2
TGTGCCAGCAGCCCAGAGACAGGGGGTAATTCACCCCTCCACTTT
CASSPETGGNSPLHF
>TRBJ2-3|NA|NA|TRBV7-6
TGTGCCAGCGGGAGAACAGATACGCAGTATTTT
CASGRTDTQYF
>TRBJ2-1|once|NA|TRBV5-1
TGCGCCAGCAGCCCCGTACCGAGCTCCTACAATGAGCAGTTCTTC
CASSPVPSSYNEQFF
>TRBJ2-1|NA|TRBD2|TRBV19
TGTGCCAGTAGTATACAAACGGGAGGGGAGCAGTTCTTC
CASSIQTGGEQFF
>TRBJ1-2|NA|TRBD1|TRBV27
TGTGCCAGCAGTGGGACAGGGGTCTATGGCTACACCTTC
CASSGTGVYGYTF
>TRBJ1-1|once|TRBD1|TRBV18
TGTGCCAGCTCACCATTATCTTCGACAGGGGATAGGGGGAACACTGAAGCTTTCTTT
CASSPLSSTGDRGNTEAFF
>TRBJ2-7|NA|TRBD1|TRBV11-2
TGTGCCAGTGGGGACAGAAACTCCTACGAGCAGTACTTC
CASGDRNSYEQYF
>TRBJ2-2|NA|TRBD2|TRBV30
TGTGCCTGGGGACTAGCGGGAGGGTCTATCGGGGAGCTGTTTTTT
CAWGLAGGSIGELFF
>TRBJ2-1|NA|NA|TRBV24-1
TGTGCCACCAGTGGGGGGCTCGGTGAGCAGTTCTTC
CATSGGLGEQFF
>TRBJ1-2|NA|NA|TRBV7-9
TGTGCCAGCAGCACAGCTAACTATGGCTACACCTTC
CASSTANYGYTF
>TRBJ2-2|NA|NA|TRBV3-1/TRBV3-2
TGTGCCAGCAGCCAAGTAACACAGGGTAACACCGGGGAGCTGTTTTTT
CASSQVTQGNTGELFF
>TRBJ1-5|NA|TRBD1|TRBV5-6
TGTGCCAGCAGCGGACAGGGGAATCAGCCCCAGCATTTT
CASSGQGNQPQHF
>TRBJ1-6|NA|NA|TRBV3-1/TRBV3-2
TGTGCCAGCAGCCAAGATATTGCCCTGGGGCATTCACCCCTCCACTTT
CASSQDIALGHSPLHF
>TRBJ1-4|NA|NA|TRBV9
TGTGCCACCAACCGGACAGCAACTAATGAAAAACTGTTTTTT
CATNRTATNEKLFF
>TRBJ1-1|NA|NA|TRBV30
TGTGCCTGGAATCAGGGCAGGGAAGCTTTCTTT
CAWNQGREAFF
>TRBJ1-3|NA|TRBD1|TRBV6-2/TRBV6-3
TGTGCCAGCAGCCACAGACAGGGAAGCGGAAACACCATATATTTT
CASSHRQGSGNTIYF
>TRBJ1-4|NA|TRBD1|TRBV30
TGTGCCTGGAGTAAAGACAGGGTACGGGGAGAAAAACTGTTTTTT
CAWSKDRVRGEKLFF
>TRBJ2-1|NA|TRBD1|TRBV7-3
TGTGCCAGCAGCCCTTCCCCCGGGACAGTGGGATTCCGGACCGTCTTC
CASSPSPGTVGFRTVF
>TRBJ2-3|NA|TRBD2|TRBV30
TGTGCCTCGGGGCTGACTAGCGGTACAGATACGCAGTATTTT
CASGLTSGTDTQYF
>TRBJ1-2|few|TRBD1|TRBV6-1
TGTGCCAGCAGTGAACTCGGACAGGGAAACTATGGCTACACCTTC
CASSELGQGNYGYTF
>TRBJ2-1|NA|TRBD2|TRBV4-3
TGCGCCAGCAGCCAAGATTTGACTAGCGGGAGAAGCTCCTACAATGAGCAGTTCTTC
CASSQDLTSGRSSYNEQFF
>TRBJ2-2|few|TRBD2|TRBV20-1
TGCAGTGCTAGTTTACTAGCGGGATATAGGGGCGGCGGGGAGCTGTTTTTT
CSASLLAGYRGGGELFF